This entry concerns a single T cell receptor (beta chain). The sample originates from a study of CD8+ T cells in alopecia areata. Study overall: Twice a day, 5 to 10 mg of oral tofacitinib was administered to treated patients.

Both peripheral blood and punch biopsies of lesional scalp skin were obtained from patients who had alopecia areata. It was cDNA, reverse transcribed from extracted RNA, that served as the sequencing template. Measured with immunoSEQ multiplex PCR; TCRdb has only the in-frame clones, and not every one. Of 150,000 to 200,000 clones listed, about 63% were seen once; the top ten hold approximately 15%. There are 12 residues in the CDR3. Germline V gene lookup returns CDR1 MGHDK and CDR2 SYGVNS. V gave up 0 bases and J gave up 6 bases, with 5 bases separating them. This receptor was taken from a human donor with alopecia areata. Sequencing was performed on CD4+ T cells sorted from blood, taken at week 0. The rearrangement links TRBV25-1 to TRBJ1-2, with unresolved D. CDR3 sequence reads: CASSEYGDGYTF. The CDR3 region has the DNA TGTGCCAGCAGTGAATATGGGGATGGCTACACCTTC.